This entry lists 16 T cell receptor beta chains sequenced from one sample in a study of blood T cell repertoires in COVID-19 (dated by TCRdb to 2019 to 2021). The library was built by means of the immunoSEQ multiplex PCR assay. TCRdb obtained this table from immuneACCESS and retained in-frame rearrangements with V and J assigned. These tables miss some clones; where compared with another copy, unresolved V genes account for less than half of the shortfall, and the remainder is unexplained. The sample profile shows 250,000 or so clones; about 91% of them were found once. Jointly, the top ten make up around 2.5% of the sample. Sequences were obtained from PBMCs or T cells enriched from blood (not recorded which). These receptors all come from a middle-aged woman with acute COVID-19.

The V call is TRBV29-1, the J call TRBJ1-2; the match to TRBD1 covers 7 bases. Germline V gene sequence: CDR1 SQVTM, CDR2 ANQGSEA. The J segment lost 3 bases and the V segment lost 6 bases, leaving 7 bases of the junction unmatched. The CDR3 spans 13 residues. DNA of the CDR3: TGCAGCGTGTCGAGGGGGCAGGACTATGGCTACACCTTC. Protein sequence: CSVSRGQDYGYTF.

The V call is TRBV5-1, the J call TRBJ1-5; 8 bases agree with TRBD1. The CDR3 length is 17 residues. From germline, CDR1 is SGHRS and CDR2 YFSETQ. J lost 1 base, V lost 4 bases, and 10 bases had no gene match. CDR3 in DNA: TGCGCCAGCAGCCCCAAACCCAGGGGGCTGAGCAATCAGCCCCAGCATTTT. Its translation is CASSPKPRGLSNQPQHF.

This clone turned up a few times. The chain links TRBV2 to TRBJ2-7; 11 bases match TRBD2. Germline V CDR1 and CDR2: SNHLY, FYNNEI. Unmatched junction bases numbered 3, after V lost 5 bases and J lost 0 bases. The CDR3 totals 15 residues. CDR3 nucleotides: TGTGCCAGCAGTAAGACTAGCGGGGCCTCCTACGAGCAGTACTTC. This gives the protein CASSKTSGASYEQYF.

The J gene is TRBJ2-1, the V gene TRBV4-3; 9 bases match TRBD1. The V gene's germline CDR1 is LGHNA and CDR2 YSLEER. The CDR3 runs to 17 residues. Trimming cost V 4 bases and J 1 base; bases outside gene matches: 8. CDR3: CASSPRAGTGSYNEQFF. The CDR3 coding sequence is TGCGCCAGCAGCCCTCGGGCCGGGACAGGGTCCTACAATGAGCAGTTCTTC.

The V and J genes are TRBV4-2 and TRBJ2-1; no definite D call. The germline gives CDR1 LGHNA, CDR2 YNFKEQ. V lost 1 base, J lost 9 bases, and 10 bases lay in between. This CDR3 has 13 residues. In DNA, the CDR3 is TGTGCCAGCAGCCAAGCCCCTAGAGCTGAGCAGTTCTTC. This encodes CASSQAPRAEQFF.

CDR3 DNA: TGTGCCAGCAGCTTAAGTCCCGGGACTAGCGGGAGTGGAAATGAGCAGTTCTTC. Its protein is CASSLSPGTSGSGNEQFF. This chain connects TRBV7-9 to TRBJ2-1, with TRBD2 identical over 14 bases. Germline V lookup: CDR1 SEHNR, CDR2 FQNEAQ (reference sequence). V lost 2 bases to trimming and J lost 7 bases; unmatched junction nucleotides: 10. There are 18 residues in the CDR3.

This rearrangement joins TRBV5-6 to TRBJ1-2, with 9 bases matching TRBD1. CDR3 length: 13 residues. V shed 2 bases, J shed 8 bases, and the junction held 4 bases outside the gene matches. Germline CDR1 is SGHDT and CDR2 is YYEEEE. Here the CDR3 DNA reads TGTGCCAGCAGCTTAGAACAGGGGGCCGGCTACACCTTC. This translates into CASSLEQGAGYTF.

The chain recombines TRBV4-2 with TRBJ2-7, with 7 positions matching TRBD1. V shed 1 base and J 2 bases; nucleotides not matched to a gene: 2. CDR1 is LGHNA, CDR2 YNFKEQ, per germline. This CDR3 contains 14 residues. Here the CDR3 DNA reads TGTGCCAGCAGCCAAGTGACAGGGACCTACGAGCAGTACTTC. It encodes CASSQVTGTYEQYF.

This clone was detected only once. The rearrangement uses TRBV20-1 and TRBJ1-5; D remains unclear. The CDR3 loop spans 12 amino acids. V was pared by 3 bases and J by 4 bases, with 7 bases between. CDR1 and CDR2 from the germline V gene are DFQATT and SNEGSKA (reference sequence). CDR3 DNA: TGCAGTGCTAGTTCCCCTAATCAGCCCCAGCATTTT. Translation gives CSASSPNQPQHF.

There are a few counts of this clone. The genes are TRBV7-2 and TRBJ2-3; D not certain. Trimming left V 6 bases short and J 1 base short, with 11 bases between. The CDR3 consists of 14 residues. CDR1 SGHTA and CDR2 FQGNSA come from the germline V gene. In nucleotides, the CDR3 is TGTGCCAGCAGTCCGAGTTTACGCACAGATACGCAGTATTTT. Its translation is CASSPSLRTDTQYF.

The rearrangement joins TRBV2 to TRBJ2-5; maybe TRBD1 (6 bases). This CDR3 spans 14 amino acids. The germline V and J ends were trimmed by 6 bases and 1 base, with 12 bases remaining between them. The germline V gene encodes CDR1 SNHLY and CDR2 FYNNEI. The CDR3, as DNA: TGTGCCAGCAGAAAGGACAGAATCCAAGAGACCCAGTACTTC. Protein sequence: CASRKDRIQETQYF. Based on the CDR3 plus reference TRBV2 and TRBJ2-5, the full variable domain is EPEVTQTPSHQVTQMGQEVILRCVPISNHLYFYWYRQILGQKVEFLVSFYNNEISEKSEIFDDQFSVERPDGSNFTLKIRSTKLEDSAMYFCASRKDRIQETQYFGPGTRLLVL.

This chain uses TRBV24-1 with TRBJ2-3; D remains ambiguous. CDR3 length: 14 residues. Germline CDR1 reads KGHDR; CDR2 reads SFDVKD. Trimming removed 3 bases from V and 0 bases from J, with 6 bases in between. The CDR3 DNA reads TGTGCCACCAGTGATGCCGGTAGCACAGATACGCAGTATTTT. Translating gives CATSDAGSTDTQYF.

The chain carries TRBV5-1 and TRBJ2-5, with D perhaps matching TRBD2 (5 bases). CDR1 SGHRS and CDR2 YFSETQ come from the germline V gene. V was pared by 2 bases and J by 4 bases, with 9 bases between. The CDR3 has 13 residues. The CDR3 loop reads CASSFGSGETQYF. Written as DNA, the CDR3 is TGCGCCAGCAGCTTTGGGAGTGGAGAGACCCAGTACTTC.

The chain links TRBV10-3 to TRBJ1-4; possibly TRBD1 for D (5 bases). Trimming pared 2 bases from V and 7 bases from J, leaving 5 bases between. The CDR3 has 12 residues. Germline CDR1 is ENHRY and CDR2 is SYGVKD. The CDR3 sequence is CAISEGAEKLFF. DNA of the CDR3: TGTGCCATCAGTGAGGGGGCTGAAAAACTGTTTTTT.

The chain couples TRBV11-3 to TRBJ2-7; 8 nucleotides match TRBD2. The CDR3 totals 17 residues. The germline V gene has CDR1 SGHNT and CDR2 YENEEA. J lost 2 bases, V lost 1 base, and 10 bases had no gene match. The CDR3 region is CASSLGVAGGNAYEQYV. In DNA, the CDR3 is TGTGCCAGCAGCTTAGGGGTCGCGGGAGGAAATGCCTACGAGCAGTACGTC.

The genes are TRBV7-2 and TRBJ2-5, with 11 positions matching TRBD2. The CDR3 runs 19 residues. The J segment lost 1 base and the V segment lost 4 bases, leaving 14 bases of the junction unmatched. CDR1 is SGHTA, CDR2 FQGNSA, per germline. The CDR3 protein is CASSSRGVAGGWSQETQYF. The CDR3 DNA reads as TGTGCCAGCAGCTCCCGTGGGGTAGCGGGGGGGTGGAGCCAAGAGACCCAGTACTTC.